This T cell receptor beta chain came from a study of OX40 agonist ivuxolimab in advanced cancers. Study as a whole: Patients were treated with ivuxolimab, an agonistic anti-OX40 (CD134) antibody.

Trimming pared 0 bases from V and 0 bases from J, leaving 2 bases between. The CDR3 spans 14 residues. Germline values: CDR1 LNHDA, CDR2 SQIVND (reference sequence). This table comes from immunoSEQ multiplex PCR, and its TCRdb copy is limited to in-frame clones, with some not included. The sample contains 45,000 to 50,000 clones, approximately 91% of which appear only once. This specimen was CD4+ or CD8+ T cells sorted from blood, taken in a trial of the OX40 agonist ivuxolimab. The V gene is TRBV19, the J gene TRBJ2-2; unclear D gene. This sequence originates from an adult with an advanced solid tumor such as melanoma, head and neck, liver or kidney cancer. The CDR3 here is CASSIDTNTGELFF. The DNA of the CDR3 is TGTGCCAGTAGTATAGATACGAACACCGGGGAGCTGTTTTTT.